Sequencing of this T cell receptor (beta chain) was carried out in a study of lymphopenia after photon versus proton radiotherapy (dated by TCRdb to about 2019). In terms of the full investigation: The study compared the immunological effects of photon versus proton radiation therapy in patients with gastrointestinal tumors who developed high-grade lymphopenia. The roughly 18 patients in the cohort had gastrointestinal tumors, were treated with either photon or proton therapy, and subsequently developed lymphopenia. The study was designed to characterize how the impact on the immune system differs between the two radiation modalities. Overall results and qualifications from the work: After the lymphocyte count nadir, oligoclonal expansion, especially of CD8+ Temra cells, was observed in photon-treated repertoires, and the drop in diversity was driven by this expansion. The survival association was assessed only in patients who died, and the authors presented better survival with proton therapy as a possibility rather than a demonstrated result. During treatment, patients who received photon therapy lost naive T cells and TCR diversity and gained effector/memory populations, whereas patients who received proton therapy remained relatively stable. Across the cohort, among patients who died, a greater drop in TCR diversity after the nadir was inversely correlated with overall survival time.

Receptor libraries were prepared by the immunoSEQ multiplex PCR assay. Deep sequencing of rearranged TCR beta loci, alongside multiparametric flow cytometry, was used to profile T cell repertoires. TCRdb took this table from immuneACCESS and kept in-frame rearrangements with V and J called. Such tables lack part of the clones; where checked against another copy, unresolved V genes explain under half of the gap, and the rest is unexplained. The sample profile shows 25,000 to 30,000 clones; about 85% of them were found once. The biggest ten clones account for around 4.9% of the sample. As regards this clone: This receptor's antigen is unknown. No clone much larger than this one lies a single base away; base qualities are absent.

V is pruned by 2 bases and J by 2 bases, leaving 6 bases of the junction without a gene match. CDR1 is given as SGDLS and CDR2 as YYNGEE, both from the germline V gene. The cysteine opens and the phenylalanine closes a CDR3 of 15 amino acids. Kept here is only the CDR3 DNA, which spans 45 bases and is read in frame from base 1. The sequence was collected from a man aged 30 to 45 with gastric cancer. The chain uses TRBV9 and TRBJ2-7, with TRBD2 identical over 8 junction bases. Material: peripheral blood, obtained from a patient treated with photon-based radiotherapy. This receptor carries the CDR3 CASSVTSGEAYEQYF. The bases are TGTGCCAGCAGCGTTACTAGCGGAGAGGCCTACGAGCAGTACTTC.